This T cell receptor (beta chain) is from a study of blood T cells in healthy people across ages (dated by TCRdb to the mid-2010s). Background on the whole study: In model experiments, template switching captured roughly one uniquely barcoded TCR beta cDNA molecule for every two T cells. Using deep sequencing normalized with unique cDNA molecular identifiers, the study measured how TCR beta repertoire diversity changes with age. The donors were split into four age groups: young (average roughly 15 years), middle-aged (39), aged (roughly 60) and long-lived (82). To avoid experimental bias, donors of different ages were spread randomly across the sequencing lanes. Two additional independent replicas of 1 million unique cDNA reads from the same blood draw were analyzed for two donors (one aged 18 to 29 and one aged 80 or older).

Library method: 5' RACE. The data were produced on an Illumina HiSeq 2500. The second PCR ran for about 6 to 12 cycles and used a J-beta primer mix along with a sample-barcoded 5' primer. A unique molecular identifier was introduced onto each TCR beta cDNA molecule by a template-switch 5' adaptor carrying 12 random nucleotides. Each sample yielded at least 3 million CDR3-containing paired-end reads. All of the RNA was converted into first-strand cDNA using the Mint cDNA synthesis kit, with a TRBC-specific oligonucleotide serving as the primer. All cDNA was treated with uracil-DNA glycosylase and then went through a first 18-cycle PCR with the universal primers M1SS and BC2_uni_R. On the authors' methods: Normalization of each sample was performed by random selection of 1 million high-quality reads, each carrying a distinct molecular identifier. Instead of being binned into consensus sequences, reads with shared molecular identifiers were discarded. CDR3 identification, clonotype clustering and error correction used MiTCR with a Q25 quality threshold and the strictest error-elimination algorithm. A nonparametric unseen species model with Euler transformation was used to estimate lower-bound total TCR beta diversity. TCRdb's own reprocessing of the public reads used fastp at Q25 and MiXCR and kept productive beta chains. Identical CDR3 proteins give one entry, which carries the most common genes and DNA. The V and J calls shown here were made by TCRdb, not taken from the authors' results. For this sample the table gives roughly 700,000 distinct CDR3 sequences, of which around 49% were detected only once. The biggest ten clones account for under 35% of the sample.

The donors were some 36 Caucasian individuals from Russia, aged roughly 6 to 95 years, who were systemically healthy. Each donor gave 9 to 10 milliliters of peripheral blood, collected into EDTA-treated Vacutainer tubes. PBMCs were isolated by Ficoll-Paque density-gradient centrifugation, with at least 7 million obtained per sample. Trizol reagent was used to extract total RNA from PBMCs, with at least 5.5 micrograms per sample. Naive CD45RAhigh/CD27high T cell percentages were measured by flow cytometry on a PBMC aliquot from every donor. Overall study outcomes, separate from this receptor: The percentage of naive T cells measured by flow cytometry correlated strongly with observed TCR beta diversity. Total diversity estimates from one million sequenced T cells were considered lower bounds and underestimates. Bulk unsorted PBMC profiling prevented conclusive comparison of naive and antigen-experienced compartments. The CMV infection status of donors was not known, potentially confounding age-related changes in expanded clonotypes. As age increased, observed TCR beta diversity per million T cells dropped in a roughly linear way, and a significant reduction was already evident by age 40. Compared with the aged group, the long-lived group had more naive CD4+ T cells, fewer expanded clones and increased TCR diversity, suggesting age selection.

Measured from the cysteine to the phenylalanine, the CDR3 is 13 residues long. Only the CDR3 portion is preserved as DNA: 39 bases, with reading frame beginning at the first base. Ends trimmed: V by 6 bases, J by 7 bases; bases unmatched to a gene: 5. The germline V gene gives CDR1 as SGHTA and CDR2 as FQGNSA. This clonotype was detected once. What antigen it recognizes has not been identified. No base quality values were provided; no much bigger clone lies one nucleotide off. A lone read is weak support. The receptor was derived from a woman aged 55-70 years in good health. The chain links TRBV7-2 with TRBJ1-5; 8 junctional bases match TRBD1. The sample was blood. The base sequence is TGTGCCAGCAGTCGGACAGGGTCCCAGCCCCAGCATTTT. Its protein is CASSRTGSQPQHF.